This is a list of T cell receptor beta chains from one sample in a study of T cells after yellow fever vaccination. TCRdb re-derived calls from the 5' RACE reads in MiXCR, one entry per CDR3 protein. This sample has 550,000 to 750,000 distinct CDR3 sequences, with roughly 14% found just once. The material sequenced was PBMCs, taken on the day of the yellow fever booster vaccination. The receptors come from a man under 40 who received the YFV17D yellow fever vaccine. CDR3s include the opening cysteine and the closing phenylalanine or tryptophan. The D gene is left open where the match is weak. Clone size is stated in some rows and not others, as once, few, many or a class when expanded.

v_gene	abundance	j_gene	d_gene	CDR3nt	CDR3aa
TRBV12-3/TRBV12-4	-	TRBJ2-2	-	TGTGCCAGCAGTCTTTGGGCCCAGGGGAACACCGGGGAGCTGTTTTTT	CASSLWAQGNTGELFF
TRBV23-1	-	TRBJ2-7	TRBD2	TGCGCCAGCAGTCACTACTCTAGCGGGATGGACTCCTACGAGCAGTACTTC	CASSHYSSGMDSYEQYF
TRBV6-5	few	TRBJ1-3	-	TGTGCCACCTCTCTCTCCATATATTTT	CATSLSIYF
TRBV5-6	few	TRBJ1-3	-	TGTGCCAGCAGCTTGGACGCAGGGTACGGAAACACCATATATTTT	CASSLDAGYGNTIYF
TRBV28	-	TRBJ1-5	-	TGTGCCAGCAGTTTCTCAGTGAATCAGCCCCAGCATTTT	CASSFSVNQPQHF
TRBV29-1	-	TRBJ1-5	-	TGCAGCGTGGGCCAGGGAGGGCAGCCCCAGCATTTT	CSVGQGGQPQHF
TRBV2	-	TRBJ2-1	TRBD2	TGTGCCAGCTTAACACCTCGGGGCGGGGAGGGGAATGAGCAGTTCTTC	CASLTPRGGEGNEQFF
TRBV11-2	few	TRBJ2-7	-	TGTGCCAGCAGCTTGAGGCAGGGGAGTCGGAGTTTCTCCTACGAGCAGTACTTC	CASSLRQGSRSFSYEQYF
TRBV6-2/TRBV6-3	-	TRBJ2-1	TRBD2	TGTGCCAGCAGTTCCCGGGCGGGGAGGGGATACAATGAGCAGTTCTTC	CASSSRAGRGYNEQFF
TRBV24-1	-	TRBJ2-1	-	TGTGCCACCAGTGATTCGTCCAGGCGGGTGTCCTACAATGAGCAGTTCTTC	CATSDSSRRVSYNEQFF
TRBV14	-	TRBJ2-1	-	TGTGCCAGCAGCCAACTTTTTGAGCAGTTCTTC	CASSQLFEQFF
TRBV7-2	few	TRBJ2-1	TRBD2	TGTGCCAGCAGCTTAGTGGGACTAGCGGGACCTTACAATGAGCAGTTCTTC	CASSLVGLAGPYNEQFF
TRBV7-2	few	TRBJ2-7	-	TGTGCCAGCAGCACCGCGGCAACCTACGAGCAGTACTTC	CASSTAATYEQYF
TRBV7-2	-	TRBJ2-3	-	TGTGCCAGCAGTTTAAACAGGGTAGATACGCAGTATTTT	CASSLNRVDTQYF
TRBV7-8	-	TRBJ2-2	-	TGTGCCAGCAGCTTAGTTACAGCGAGGAACACCGGGGAGCTGTTTTTT	CASSLVTARNTGELFF
TRBV10-3	many	TRBJ2-1	-	TGTGCCATCAGTGAGTCGCAGGGGACCTACAATGAGCAGTTCTTC	CAISESQGTYNEQFF
TRBV7-2	few	TRBJ1-1	-	TGTGCCAGCAGCTTAGCAGGGAGAGAAGCTTTCTTT	CASSLAGREAFF
TRBV5-1	-	TRBJ2-2	TRBD1	TGCGCCAGCAGCTGGCAGGGGGAATACACCGGGGAGCTGTTTTTT	CASSWQGEYTGELFF
TRBV7-8	-	TRBJ2-3	TRBD2	TGTGCCAGCAGCTTAGAATCTAGCGGGAGTGTAGATACGCAGTATTTT	CASSLESSGSVDTQYF
TRBV20-1	-	TRBJ2-2	-	TGCAGTGCTACCGACCGGGGGCGCGCCGGGGAGCTGTTTTTT	CSATDRGRAGELFF
TRBV18	-	TRBJ2-7	TRBD2	TGTGCCAGCTCACCAATGCAACTAGCGTCCTACGAGCAGTACTTC	CASSPMQLASYEQYF
TRBV29-1	-	TRBJ2-7	TRBD2	TGCAGCGTTATGAGCGGGACGAGGTACGAGCAGTACTTC	CSVMSGTRYEQYF
TRBV20-1	few	TRBJ2-4	TRBD1	TGCAGTGCGAGATTAGACAGGGAAGGGCAAAACATTCAGTACTTC	CSARLDREGQNIQYF
TRBV27	few	TRBJ2-7	-	TGTGCCAGCACCCCAAAGTTAGGCGGACCCTACGAGCAGTACTTC	CASTPKLGGPYEQYF
TRBV18	-	TRBJ1-2	-	TGTGCCAGCTCACCAGACCACAACTATGGCTACACCTTC	CASSPDHNYGYTF
TRBV5-1	few	TRBJ1-2	TRBD1	TGCGCCAGCAGCTTGGAAACAGGGGGCTTCTATGGCTACACCTTC	CASSLETGGFYGYTF
TRBV20-1	-	TRBJ1-1	-	TGCAGTGCAAGGAGGGGTGACACTGAAGCTTTCTTT	CSARRGDTEAFF
TRBV3-1	many	TRBJ1-1	-	TGTGCCAGCTCACGGACGGAGAACACTGAAGCTTTCTTT	CASSRTENTEAFF
TRBV11-2	few	TRBJ2-7	TRBD1	TGTGCCAGCAGTTCCCTCTCCGGGACAGACTACGAGCAGTACTTC	CASSSLSGTDYEQYF